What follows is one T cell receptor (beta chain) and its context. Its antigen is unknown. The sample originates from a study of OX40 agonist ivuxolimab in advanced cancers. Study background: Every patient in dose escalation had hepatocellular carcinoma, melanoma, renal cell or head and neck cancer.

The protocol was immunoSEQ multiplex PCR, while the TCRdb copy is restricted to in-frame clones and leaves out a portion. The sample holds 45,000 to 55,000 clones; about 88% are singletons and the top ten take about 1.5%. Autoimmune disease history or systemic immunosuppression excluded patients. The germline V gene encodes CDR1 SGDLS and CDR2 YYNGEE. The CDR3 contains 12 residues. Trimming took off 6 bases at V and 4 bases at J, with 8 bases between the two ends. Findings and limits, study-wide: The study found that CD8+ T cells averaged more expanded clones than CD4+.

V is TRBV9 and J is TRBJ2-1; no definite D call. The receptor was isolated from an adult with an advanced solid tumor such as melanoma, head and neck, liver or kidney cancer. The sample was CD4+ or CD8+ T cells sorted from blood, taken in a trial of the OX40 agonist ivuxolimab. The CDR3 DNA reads TGTGCCAGCACCGACACATACAATGAGCAGTTCTTC. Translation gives CASTDTYNEQFF.